This record looks at one TCR beta chain sequence and its context. Its antigen remains unidentified. These data belong to a study of T cell repertoires in cytomegalovirus infection. Study context: From public TCR beta signatures came an indication of both CMV infection and matching HLA type. Study outcomes and limitations: Carriers of CMV plus the relevant HLA were identified by cumulative public TCR beta family frequency. HLA-C-restricted CMV-specific TCR beta clonotypes prevailed in the ex vivo response.

TCRdb called the reads again in MiXCR, with one record for every CDR3 protein. This repertoire shows roughly 500,000 distinct CDR3 sequences, 16% found once; its top ten account for more than 20%. The sequencing input was CD8+ T cells from PBMCs. The sequence was collected from a human donor in good health (CMV status not recorded). Some clones in this sample may be carry-over from other donors' samples.

The CDR3, as DNA: TGTGCCAGCAGCTTAGCTGGGGGTCTCGAGCAGTTCTTC. It translates to CASSLAGGLEQFF. This rearrangement joins TRBV7-2 to TRBJ2-1; D may be TRBD1 or TRBD2 (5 bases each). Trimming removed 0 bases at V and 10 bases at J, with 10 bases between. Germline V gene sequence: CDR1 SGHTA, CDR2 FQGNSA. This CDR3 spans 13 amino acids.